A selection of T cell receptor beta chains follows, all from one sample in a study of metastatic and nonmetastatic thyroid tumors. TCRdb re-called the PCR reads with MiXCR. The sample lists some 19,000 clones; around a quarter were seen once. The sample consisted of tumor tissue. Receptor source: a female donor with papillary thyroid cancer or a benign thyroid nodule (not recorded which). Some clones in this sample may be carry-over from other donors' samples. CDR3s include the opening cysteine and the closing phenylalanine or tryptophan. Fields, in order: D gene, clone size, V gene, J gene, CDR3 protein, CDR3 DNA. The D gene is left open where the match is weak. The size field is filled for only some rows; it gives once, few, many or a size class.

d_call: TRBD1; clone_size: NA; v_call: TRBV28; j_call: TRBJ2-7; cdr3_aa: CASSSPVTGGRDQYF; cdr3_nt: TGTGCCAGCAGTTCCCCCGTGACAGGGGGTCGCGATCAGTACTTC
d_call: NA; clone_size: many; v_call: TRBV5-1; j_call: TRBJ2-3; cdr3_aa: CASRLTGSGTDTQYF; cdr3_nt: TGCGCCAGCAGACTAACAGGGTCGGGCACAGATACGCAGTATTTT
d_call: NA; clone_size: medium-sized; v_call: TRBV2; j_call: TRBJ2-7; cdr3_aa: CASSEIRGAYEQYF; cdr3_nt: TGTGCCAGCAGTGAAATAAGGGGAGCCTACGAGCAGTACTTC
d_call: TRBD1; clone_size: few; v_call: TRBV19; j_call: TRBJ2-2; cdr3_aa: CASTLVRSGQGDTGELFF; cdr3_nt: TGTGCCAGTACACTAGTCCGATCGGGACAGGGGGATACCGGGGAGCTGTTTTTT
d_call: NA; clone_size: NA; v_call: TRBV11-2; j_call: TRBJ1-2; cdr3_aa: CASSLTVRDYGYTF; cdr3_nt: TGTGCCAGCAGCCTAACAGTGAGGGACTATGGCTACACCTTC
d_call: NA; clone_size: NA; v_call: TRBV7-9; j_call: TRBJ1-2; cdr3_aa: CASSPLGSGLGYTF; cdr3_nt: TGTGCCAGCAGCCCACTCGGCTCCGGCCTGGGCTACACCTTC
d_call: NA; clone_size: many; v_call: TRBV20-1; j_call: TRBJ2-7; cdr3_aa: CSASQGYEQYF; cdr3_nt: TGCAGTGCTAGTCAGGGGTACGAGCAGTACTTC
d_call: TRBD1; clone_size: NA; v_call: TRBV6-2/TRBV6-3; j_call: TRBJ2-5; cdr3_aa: CASSLTGPQETQYF; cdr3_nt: TGTGCCAGCAGCCTGACAGGGCCCCAAGAGACCCAGTACTTC
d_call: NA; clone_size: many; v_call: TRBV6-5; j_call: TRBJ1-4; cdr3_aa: CASIYLFGQGEKLFF; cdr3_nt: TGTGCCAGCATTTACCTCTTCGGTCAGGGTGAAAAACTGTTTTTT
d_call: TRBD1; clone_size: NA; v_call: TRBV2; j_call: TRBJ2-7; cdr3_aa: CVCARTGGAYEQYF; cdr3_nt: TGTGTCTGTGCTCGGACAGGGGGCGCCTACGAGCAGTACTTC
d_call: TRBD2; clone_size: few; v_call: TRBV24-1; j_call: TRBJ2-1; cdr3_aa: CATSETSGGPYNEQFF; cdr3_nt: TGTGCCACCAGTGAGACTAGCGGGGGCCCCTACAATGAGCAGTTCTTC
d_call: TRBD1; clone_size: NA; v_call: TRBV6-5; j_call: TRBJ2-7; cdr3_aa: CASSSPGTGWYEQYF; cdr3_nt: TGTGCCAGCAGTTCTCCCGGGACAGGATGGTACGAGCAGTACTTC
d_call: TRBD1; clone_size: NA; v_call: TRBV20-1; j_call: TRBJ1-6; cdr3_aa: CSARIRTGNSPLHF; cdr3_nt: TGCAGTGCTCGAATAAGGACAGGGAATTCACCCCTCCACTTT
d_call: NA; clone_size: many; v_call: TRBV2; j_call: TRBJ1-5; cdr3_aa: CASSVHQNQPQHF; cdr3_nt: TGTGCCAGCAGTGTACATCAGAATCAGCCCCAGCATTTT
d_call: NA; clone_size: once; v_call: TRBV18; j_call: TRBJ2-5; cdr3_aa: CASSPGQETQYF; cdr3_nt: TGTGCCAGCTCACCCGGCCAAGAGACCCAGTACTTC
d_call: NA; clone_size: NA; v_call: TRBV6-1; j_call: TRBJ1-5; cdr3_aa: CASSDGAGDSNQPQHF; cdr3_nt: TGTGCCAGCAGTGATGGGGCGGGGGACAGCAATCAGCCCCAGCATTTT
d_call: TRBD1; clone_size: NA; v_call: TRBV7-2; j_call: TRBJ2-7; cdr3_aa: CASSRTGDPNEQYF; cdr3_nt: TGTGCCAGCAGCCGGACAGGGGACCCTAACGAGCAGTACTTC
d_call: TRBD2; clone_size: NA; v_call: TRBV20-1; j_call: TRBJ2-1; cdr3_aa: CSALLTLAGPRGKEQFF; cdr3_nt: TGCAGTGCCCTTTTAACCTTAGCGGGACCTCGGGGGAAAGAGCAGTTCTTC
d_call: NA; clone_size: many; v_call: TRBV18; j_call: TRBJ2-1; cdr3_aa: CASSPDANNEQFF; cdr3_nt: TGTGCCAGCTCACCGGACGCCAACAATGAGCAGTTCTTC
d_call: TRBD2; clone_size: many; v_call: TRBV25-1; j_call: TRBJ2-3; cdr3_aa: CATSPAGGFTDTQYF; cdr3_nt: TGTGCCACCTCTCCAGCGGGAGGTTTCACAGATACGCAGTATTTT
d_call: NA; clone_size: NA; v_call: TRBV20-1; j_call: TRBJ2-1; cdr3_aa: CSAGTLKPNEQFF; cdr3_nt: TGCAGTGCGGGAACTCTAAAACCCAATGAGCAGTTCTTC
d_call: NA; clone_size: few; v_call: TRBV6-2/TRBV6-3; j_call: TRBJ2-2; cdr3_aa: CAIIYLLGQNTGELFF; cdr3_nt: TGTGCCATCATTTACCTACTGGGACAGAACACCGGGGAGCTGTTTTTT
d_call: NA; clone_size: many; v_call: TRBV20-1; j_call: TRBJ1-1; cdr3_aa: CSAYGREGFLQKGLPEAFF; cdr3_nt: TGCAGTGCTTACGGGAGGGAAGGGTTTCTCCAAAAGGGATTACCTGAAGCTTTCTTT
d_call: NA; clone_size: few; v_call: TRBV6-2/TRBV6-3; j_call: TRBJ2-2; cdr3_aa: CASLWTNPNTGELFF; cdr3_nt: TGTGCCAGCCTCTGGACAAACCCGAACACCGGGGAGCTGTTTTTT
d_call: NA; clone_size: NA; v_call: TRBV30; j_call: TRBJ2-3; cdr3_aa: CAWTQGTTDTQYF; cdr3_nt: TGTGCCTGGACCCAGGGAACCACAGATACGCAGTATTTT
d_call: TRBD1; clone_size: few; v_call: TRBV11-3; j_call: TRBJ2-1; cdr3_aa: CASSSRQGASGNEQFF; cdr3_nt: TGTGCCAGCAGCTCGAGACAGGGGGCCAGCGGCAATGAGCAGTTCTTC
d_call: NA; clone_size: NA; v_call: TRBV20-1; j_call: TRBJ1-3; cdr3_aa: CSALGPNSGNTIYF; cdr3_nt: TGCAGTGCCCTCGGACCGAACTCTGGAAACACCATATATTTT
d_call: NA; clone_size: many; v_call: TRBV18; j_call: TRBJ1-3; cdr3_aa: CASSQGSRGNTIYF; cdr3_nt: TGTGCCAGCTCACAGGGATCTCGGGGAAACACCATATATTTT
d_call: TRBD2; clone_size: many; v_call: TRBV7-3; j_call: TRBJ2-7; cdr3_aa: CASSLTTTSGRINEQYF; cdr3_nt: TGTGCCAGCAGCTTAACAACTACTAGCGGGAGGATAAACGAGCAGTACTTC
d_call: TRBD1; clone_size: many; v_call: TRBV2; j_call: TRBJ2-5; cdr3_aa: CASSRTGQETQYF; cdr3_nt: TGTGCCAGCAGCCGGACAGGACAAGAGACCCAGTACTTC
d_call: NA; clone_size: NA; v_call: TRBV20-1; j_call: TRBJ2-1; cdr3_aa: CSARFRGTPRRPCPYNEQFF; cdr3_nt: TGCAGTGCCCGGTTTAGAGGGACGCCGCGCCGCCCTTGCCCCTACAATGAGCAGTTCTTC
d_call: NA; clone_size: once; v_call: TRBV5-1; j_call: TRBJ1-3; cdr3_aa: CASSRGTHHSGNTIYF; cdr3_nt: TGCGCCAGCAGCAGGGGGACACATCACTCTGGGAACACCATATATTTT
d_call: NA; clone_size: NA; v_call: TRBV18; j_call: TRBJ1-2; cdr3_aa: CASSLTRDSNYGYTF; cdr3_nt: TGTGCCAGCTCACTAACAAGAGACTCGAACTATGGCTACACCTTC
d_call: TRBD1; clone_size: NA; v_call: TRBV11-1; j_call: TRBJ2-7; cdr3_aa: CASSFSQGANYEQYF; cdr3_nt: TGTGCCAGCAGCTTTTCTCAGGGGGCAAACTACGAGCAGTACTTC
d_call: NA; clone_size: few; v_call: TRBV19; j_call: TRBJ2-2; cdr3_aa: CASFTVHPNTGELFF; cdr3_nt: TGTGCCAGTTTTACGGTACACCCGAACACCGGGGAGCTGTTTTTT
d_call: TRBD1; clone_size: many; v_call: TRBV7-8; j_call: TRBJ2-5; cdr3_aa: CASSLYTGVFPTQYF; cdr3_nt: TGTGCCAGCAGCTTATACACAGGGGTTTTTCCGACCCAGTACTTC
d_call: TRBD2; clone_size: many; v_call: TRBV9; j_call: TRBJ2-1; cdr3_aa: CASSPGGTSVINEQFF; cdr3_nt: TGTGCCAGCAGCCCGGGGGGGACTAGCGTTATAAATGAGCAGTTCTTC
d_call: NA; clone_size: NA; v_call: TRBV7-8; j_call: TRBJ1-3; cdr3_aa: CANRPSSSGNTIYF; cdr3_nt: TGTGCCAACAGACCCAGTAGCTCTGGAAACACCATATATTTT
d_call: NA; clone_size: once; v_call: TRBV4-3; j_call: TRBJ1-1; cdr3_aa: CASSLREGTEAFF; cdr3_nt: TGCGCCAGCAGCCTTAGAGAGGGGACTGAAGCTTTCTTT
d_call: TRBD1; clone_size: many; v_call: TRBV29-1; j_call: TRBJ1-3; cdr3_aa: CSVSDRGTGNTIYF; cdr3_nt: TGCAGCGTTTCGGACAGGGGGACTGGAAACACCATATATTTT
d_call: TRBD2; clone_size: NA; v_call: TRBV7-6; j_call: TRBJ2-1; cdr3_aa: CASSLASSGYNEQFF; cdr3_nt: TGTGCCAGCAGCTTAGCGTCTAGCGGATACAATGAGCAGTTCTTC
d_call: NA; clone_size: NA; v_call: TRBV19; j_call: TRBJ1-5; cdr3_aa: CASSPDRFQGMNNQPQHF; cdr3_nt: TGTGCCAGCAGTCCGGACAGATTCCAAGGGATGAACAATCAGCCCCAGCATTTT
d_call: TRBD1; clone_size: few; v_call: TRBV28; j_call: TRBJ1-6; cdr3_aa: CASSFYQGGQINSTLHF; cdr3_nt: TGTGCCAGCAGTTTCTATCAGGGGGGGCAGATCAATTCAACCCTCCACTTT
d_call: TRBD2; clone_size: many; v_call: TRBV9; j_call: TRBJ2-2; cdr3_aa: CASSVEASGSFTGELFF; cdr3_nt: TGTGCCAGCAGCGTAGAAGCTAGCGGGAGCTTCACCGGGGAGCTGTTTTTT
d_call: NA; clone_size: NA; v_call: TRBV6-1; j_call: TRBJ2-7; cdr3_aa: CASAPSPGVGRSYEQYF; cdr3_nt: TGTGCCAGCGCTCCATCCCCGGGGGTAGGACGCTCCTACGAGCAGTACTTC
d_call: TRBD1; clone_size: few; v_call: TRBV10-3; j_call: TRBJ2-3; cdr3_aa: CAISSTGGEADTQYF; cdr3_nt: TGTGCCATCAGTTCGACAGGGGGCGAGGCAGATACGCAGTATTTT
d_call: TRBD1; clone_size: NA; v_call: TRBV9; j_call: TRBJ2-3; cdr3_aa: CASSTRDSYTDTQYF; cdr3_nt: TGTGCCAGCAGCACCCGGGACAGCTACACAGATACGCAGTATTTT